Here is one T cell receptor (beta chain) with its context. The data stem from a study of control samples from healthy donors and cancer patients. The germline V and J ends were trimmed by 8 bases and 4 bases, with 8 bases remaining between them. CDR3 size: 11 residues. Germline CDR1 is SGHAT and CDR2 is FQNNGV. Sequenced by immunoSEQ multiplex PCR; TCRdb stores in-frame clones only, minus some. The sample lists around 140,000 clones; around 92% were seen once. The chain uses TRBV11-2 and TRBJ1-1; D remains unclear. The sequencing input was PBMCs. The receptor was derived from a man aged 50 to 60 with head and neck cancer. Here the CDR3 DNA reads TGTGCCAGCCTAATGATCACTGAAGCTTTCTTT. Translation gives CASLMITEAFF.